This TCR beta chain is from a study of CD8+ T cells in alopecia areata. Treatment in this sample: oral pan-JAK inhibitor, 5-10 mg twice daily. Punch biopsies of lesional scalp, plus peripheral blood, were taken from alopecia areata patients. Germline CDR1 reads MDHEN; CDR2 reads SYDVKM. V was shortened by 2 bases and J by 7 bases, with 9 bases between the two germline ends. The CDR3 covers 12 residues. The authors extracted RNA and reverse transcribed it into cDNA as the sequencing template. The protocol was immunoSEQ multiplex PCR, while the TCRdb copy is restricted to in-frame clones and leaves out a portion. The sample lists more than 110,000 clones, 80% to 90% occurring once.

The source is a human donor with alopecia areata. Here the sequenced sample was CD8+ T cells sorted from blood, taken at week 4, from a patient treated with tofacitinib. The rearrangement joins TRBV28 to TRBJ2-7; no firm D call. CDR3 in amino acids: CASSLLGREQYF. The DNA of the CDR3 is TGTGCCAGCAGTTTACTGGGAAGGGAGCAGTACTTC.